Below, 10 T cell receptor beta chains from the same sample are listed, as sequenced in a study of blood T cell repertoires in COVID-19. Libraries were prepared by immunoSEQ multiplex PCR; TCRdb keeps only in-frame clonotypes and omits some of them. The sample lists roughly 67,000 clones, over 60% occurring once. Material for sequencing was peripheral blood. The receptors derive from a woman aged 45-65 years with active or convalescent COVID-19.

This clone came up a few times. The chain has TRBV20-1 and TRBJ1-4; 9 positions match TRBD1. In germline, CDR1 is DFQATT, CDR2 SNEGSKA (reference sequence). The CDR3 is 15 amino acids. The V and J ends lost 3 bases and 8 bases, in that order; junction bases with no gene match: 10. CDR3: CSASNRDRDREKLFF. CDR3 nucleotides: TGCAGTGCTAGTAACCGGGACAGGGACCGAGAAAAACTGTTTTTT.

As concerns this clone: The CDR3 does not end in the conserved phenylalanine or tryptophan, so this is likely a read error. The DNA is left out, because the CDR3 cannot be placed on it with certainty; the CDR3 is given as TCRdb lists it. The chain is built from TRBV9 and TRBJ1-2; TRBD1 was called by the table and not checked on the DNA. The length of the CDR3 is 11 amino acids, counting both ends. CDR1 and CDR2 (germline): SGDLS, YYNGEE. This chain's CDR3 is CASSPQRGDRD.

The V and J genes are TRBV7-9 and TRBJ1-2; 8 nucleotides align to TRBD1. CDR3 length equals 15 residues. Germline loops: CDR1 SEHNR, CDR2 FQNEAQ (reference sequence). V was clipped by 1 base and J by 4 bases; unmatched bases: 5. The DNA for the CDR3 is TGTGCCAGCAGCTTAGATCAGGGGGCGGGCTATGGCTACACCTTC. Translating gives CASSLDQGAGYGYTF. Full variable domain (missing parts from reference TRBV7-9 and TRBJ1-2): DTGVSQNPRHKITKRGQNVTFRCDPISEHNRLYWYRQTLGQGPEFLTYFQNEAQLEKSRLLSDRFSAERPKGSFSTLEIQRTEQGDSAMYLCASSLDQGAGYGYTFGSGTRLTVV.

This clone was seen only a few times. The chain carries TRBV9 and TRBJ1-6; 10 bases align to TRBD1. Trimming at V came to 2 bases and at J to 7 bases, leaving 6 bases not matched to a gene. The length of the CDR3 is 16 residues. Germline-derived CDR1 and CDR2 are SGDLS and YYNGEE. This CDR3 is CASSVGGQGRNSPLHF. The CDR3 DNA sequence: TGTGCCAGCAGCGTGGGGGGACAGGGGCGGAATTCACCCCTCCACTTT.

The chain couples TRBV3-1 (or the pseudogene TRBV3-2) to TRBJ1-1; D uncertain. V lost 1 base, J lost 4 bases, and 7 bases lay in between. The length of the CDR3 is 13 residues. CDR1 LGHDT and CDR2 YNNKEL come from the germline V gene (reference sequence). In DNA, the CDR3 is TGTGCCAGCAGCCAAGTGGGGAGCACTGAAGCTTTCTTT. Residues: CASSQVGSTEAFF.

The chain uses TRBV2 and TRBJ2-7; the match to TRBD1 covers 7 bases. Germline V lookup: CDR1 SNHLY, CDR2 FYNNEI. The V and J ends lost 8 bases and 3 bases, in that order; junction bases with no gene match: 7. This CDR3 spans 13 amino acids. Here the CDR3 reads CASLPQGYYEQYF. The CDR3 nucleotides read TGTGCCAGCCTACCACAGGGGTACTACGAGCAGTACTTC.

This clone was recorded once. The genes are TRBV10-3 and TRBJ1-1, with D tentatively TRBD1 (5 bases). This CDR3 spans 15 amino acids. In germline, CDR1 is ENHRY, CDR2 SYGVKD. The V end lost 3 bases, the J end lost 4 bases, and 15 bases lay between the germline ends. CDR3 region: CAISEGQGSGTEAFF. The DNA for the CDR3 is TGTGCCATCAGTGAAGGGCAGGGCAGTGGCACTGAAGCTTTCTTT.

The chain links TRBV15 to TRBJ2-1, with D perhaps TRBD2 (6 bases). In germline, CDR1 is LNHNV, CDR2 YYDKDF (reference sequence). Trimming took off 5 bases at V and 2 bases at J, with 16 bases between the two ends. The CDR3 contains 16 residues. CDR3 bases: TGTGCCACCAGCTCCCCGGGGGACTTGGCCTACAATGAGCAGTTCTTC. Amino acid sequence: CATSSPGDLAYNEQFF.

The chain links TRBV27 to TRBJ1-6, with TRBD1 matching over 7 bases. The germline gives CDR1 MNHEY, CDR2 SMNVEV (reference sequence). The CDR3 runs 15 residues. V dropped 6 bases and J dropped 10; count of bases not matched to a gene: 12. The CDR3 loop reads CASSPRDRAGSPLHF. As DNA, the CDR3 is TGTGCCAGCAGCCCTCGCGACAGGGCAGGATCACCCCTCCACTTT.

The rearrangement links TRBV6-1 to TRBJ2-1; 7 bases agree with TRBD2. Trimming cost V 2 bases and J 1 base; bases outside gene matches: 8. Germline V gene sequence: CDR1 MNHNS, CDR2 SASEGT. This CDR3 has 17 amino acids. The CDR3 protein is CASSELFAGVSYNEQFF. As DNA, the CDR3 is TGTGCCAGCAGTGAACTTTTCGCGGGAGTATCCTACAATGAGCAGTTCTTC.